This T cell receptor (beta chain) originates from a study of CD8 T cells in Susac syndrome. Overall study: When their blood was taken, the Susac syndrome patients had either not yet had any therapy, were taking corticosteroids, or were taking intravenous immunoglobulin alone. Study outcomes and limitations: There were under 20 Susac-specific public clones in total CD8+ repertoires and a few in CD8+ TEMRA repertoires.

Of note for this clonotype: Antigen unknown.

CDR1 and CDR2 (germline): KGHDR, SFDVKD. Trimming removed 5 bases from V and 2 bases from J, with 8 bases in between. The CDR3 totals 14 residues. RNA, at roughly 0.45 to 1 ug, was reverse transcribed with random hexamers. TCRdb passed the immunoSEQ multiplex PCR reads through MiXCR, listing each CDR3 protein once. The table records about 100,000 distinct CDR3 sequences, about 96% of them present only once. Sequencing was performed on CD8+ T cells from PBMCs. This TCR was sampled from a human donor with Susac syndrome. V gene TRBV24-1 combines with J gene TRBJ2-2, with a possible D match to TRBD1 (6 bases). The CDR3 protein is CATSGTVNTGELFF. CDR3 sequence (DNA): TGTGCCACCAGTGGGACAGTCAACACCGGGGAGCTGTTTTTT.